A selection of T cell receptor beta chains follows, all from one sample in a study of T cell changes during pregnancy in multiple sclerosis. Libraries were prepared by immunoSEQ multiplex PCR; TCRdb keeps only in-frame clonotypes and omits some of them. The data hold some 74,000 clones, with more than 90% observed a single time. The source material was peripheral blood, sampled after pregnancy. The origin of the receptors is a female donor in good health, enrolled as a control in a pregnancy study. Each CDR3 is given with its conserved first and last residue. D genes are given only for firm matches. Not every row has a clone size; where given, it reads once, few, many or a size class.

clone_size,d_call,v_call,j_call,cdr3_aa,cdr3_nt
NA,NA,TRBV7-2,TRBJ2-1,CASSLVAGPNEQFF,TGTGCCAGCAGCTTAGTGGCGGGACCAAATGAGCAGTTCTTC
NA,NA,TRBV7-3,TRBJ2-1,CASSLGGGRSEQFF,TGTGCCAGCAGCCTAGGGGGGGGACGGAGTGAGCAGTTCTTC
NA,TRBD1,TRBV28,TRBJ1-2,CAGSIPRHRGYGYTF,TGTGCCGGCAGTATACCCCGGCACAGGGGGTATGGCTACACCTTC
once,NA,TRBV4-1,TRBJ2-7,CASSQGRDRLYEQYF,TGCGCCAGCAGCCAAGGCCGAGACAGGCTGTACGAGCAGTACTTC
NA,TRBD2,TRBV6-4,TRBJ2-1,CASSEERGAGNEQFF,TGTGCCAGCAGTGAGGAGCGGGGGGCCGGGAATGAGCAGTTCTTC
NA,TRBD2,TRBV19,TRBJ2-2,CATLAGERNTGELFF,TGTGCCACCTTAGCGGGAGAGAGGAACACCGGGGAGCTGTTTTTT
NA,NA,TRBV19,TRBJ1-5,CASSLLSGPNQPQHF,TGTGCCAGTAGTCTTCTATCAGGTCCCAATCAGCCCCAGCATTTT
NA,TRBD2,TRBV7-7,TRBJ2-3,CASSLGLAGGDTQYF,TGTGCTAGCAGCCTCGGACTAGCGGGAGGAGATACGCAGTATTTT
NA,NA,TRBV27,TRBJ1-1,CASSAQGGVGMNTEAFF,TGTGCCAGCAGTGCACAGGGTGGAGTTGGGATGAACACTGAAGCTTTCTTT
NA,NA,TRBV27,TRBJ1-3,CARSRGAGNTIYF,TGTGCCAGATCACGGGGAGCTGGAAACACCATATATTTT
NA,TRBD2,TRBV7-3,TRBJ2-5,CASSTSGRDIETQYF,TGTGCCAGCAGCACTAGCGGGAGGGACATAGAGACCCAGTACTTC
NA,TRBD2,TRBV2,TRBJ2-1,CASRARRTSGIHNEQFF,TGTGCCAGCAGGGCTCGGAGGACTAGCGGGATCCACAATGAGCAGTTCTTC
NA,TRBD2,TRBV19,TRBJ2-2,CASSIAGGDVNTGELFF,TGTGCCAGTAGTATAGCCGGGGGGGACGTGAACACCGGGGAGCTGTTTTTT
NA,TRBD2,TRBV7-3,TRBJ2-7,CASSKGLAGGEQYF,TGTGCCAGCAGCAAAGGACTAGCGGGAGGCGAGCAGTACTTC
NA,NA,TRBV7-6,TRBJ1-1,CASSLAGAGMAEAFF,TGTGCCAGCAGCTTAGCAGGGGCGGGGATGGCTGAAGCTTTCTTT
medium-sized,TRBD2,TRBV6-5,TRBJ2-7,CASSYESSGSYEQYF,TGTGCCAGCAGTTACGAGTCTAGCGGGAGCTACGAGCAGTACTTC
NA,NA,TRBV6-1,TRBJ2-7,CASSEWTAYEQYF,TGTGCCAGCAGTGAATGGACAGCTTACGAGCAGTACTTC
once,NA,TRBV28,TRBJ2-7,CASSSSAPSYEQYF,TGTGCCAGCAGCTCAAGCGCCCCCTCCTACGAGCAGTACTTC
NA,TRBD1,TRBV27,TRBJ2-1,CASSSSGGEVDEQFF,TGTGCCAGCAGTTCCTCAGGGGGCGAAGTGGATGAGCAGTTCTTC
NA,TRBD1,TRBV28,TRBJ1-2,CACISGTAYGYTF,TGTGCCTGTATATCGGGGACAGCCTATGGCTACACCTTC